Below are 22 T cell receptor beta chains sequenced from a single sample in a study of cytomegalovirus exposure and HLA in healthy donors. A multiplex PCR was run with 60 Vbeta primers and 13 Jbeta primers. Clones were sequenced by immunoSEQ multiplex PCR, and TCRdb holds only the in-frame ones, with some missing. The table shows around 150,000 clones, with 75% to 80% occurring only once. The sequencing sample was made of PBMCs. The receptor set was obtained from a man between 18 and 35 years old in good health and CMV-seronegative.

This sequence joins TRBV27 and TRBJ1-1; TRBD1 agrees at 8 bases. Germline loops: CDR1 MNHEY, CDR2 SMNVEV (reference sequence). With 8 bases clipped from V and 2 bases from J, the junction kept 16 bases outside the gene matches. This CDR3 contains 17 residues. The CDR3 DNA is TGTGCCAGCCACAATTCGGGCAGGGGGCGAGAAAACACTGAAGCTTTCTTT. Amino acids: CASHNSGRGRENTEAFF.

The chain has TRBV27 and TRBJ2-5; the match to TRBD2 covers 8 bases. Germline V lookup: CDR1 MNHEY, CDR2 SMNVEV (reference sequence). Trimming took 4 bases from V and 5 from J; bases not matched to a gene: 6. The CDR3 is made up of 14 amino acids. CDR3 loop: CASSSGLAGETQYF. The CDR3 DNA is TGTGCCAGCAGTTCAGGACTAGCTGGGGAGACCCAGTACTTC.

This clone appeared a single time. The chain links TRBV18 to TRBJ2-7; TRBD1 agrees at 10 bases. The germline V gene has CDR1 KGHSH and CDR2 LQKENI. CDR3 length equals 15 residues. Trimming took 3 bases from V and 3 from J; bases not matched to a gene: 5. The CDR3 spells CASSPPGQGFYEQYF. In DNA form, the CDR3 reads TGTGCCAGCTCACCCCCGGGACAGGGGTTCTACGAGCAGTACTTC.

The table lists this clone with a count of one. The V gene is TRBV10-3, the J gene TRBJ2-5; a possible D gene is TRBD1 (5 bases). The CDR3 sequence is 17 residues long. From germline, CDR1 is ENHRY and CDR2 SYGVKD. The V gene lost 3 bases and the J gene lost 2 bases, with 19 bases spanning the gap. CDR3: CAISEPPLDSFQETQYF. The DNA for the CDR3 is TGTGCCATCAGTGAACCGCCTCTAGACAGTTTTCAAGAGACCCAGTACTTC.

The J gene is TRBJ2-3, the V gene TRBV5-1; D possibly corresponds to TRBD1 (5 bases). The CDR3 is 15 amino acids. Trimming shortened V by 7 bases and J by 9 bases, and 24 bases separated the two germline ends. Germline CDR1 and CDR2: SGHRS and YFSETQ. The CDR3 region has the DNA TGCGCCAGCTTGCCGTTGTCCTTCACCCAGGGAACGCAGTATTTT. Its protein product is CASLPLSFTQGTQYF.

The genes are TRBV5-1 and TRBJ1-4, with 9 bases fitting TRBD1. Germline V CDR1 and CDR2: SGHRS, YFSETQ. The trim removed 4 bases at V and 5 bases at J, leaving 6 bases unmatched. The length of the CDR3 is 15 residues. The CDR3 sequence is CASSGNRGRNEKLFF. Here the CDR3 DNA reads TGCGCCAGCAGCGGAAACAGGGGGCGGAATGAAAAACTGTTTTTT.

This chain uses TRBV28 with TRBJ2-5, with 10 bases matching TRBD1. V shed 7 bases, J shed 2 bases, and the junction held 10 bases outside the gene matches. This CDR3 is 16 amino acids long. Germline V lookup: CDR1 MDHEN, CDR2 SYDVKM. The chain's CDR3 is CASNVGQGTPQETQYF. The CDR3 DNA sequence: TGTGCCAGCAACGTGGGACAGGGGACGCCGCAAGAGACCCAGTACTTC.

The J gene is TRBJ2-1, the V gene TRBV11-2; 13 bases match TRBD2. Per germline, CDR1 SGHAT and CDR2 FQNNGV. The J segment lost 4 bases and the V segment lost 2 bases, leaving 8 bases of the junction unmatched. The length of the CDR3 is 18 residues. In DNA form, the CDR3 reads TGTGCCAGCAGCTTAACGCTCGGACTAGCGGGGGCGTACAATGAGCAGTTCTTC. Translation gives CASSLTLGLAGAYNEQFF.

This sequence joins TRBV29-1 and TRBJ1-4; 8 bases match TRBD1. Trimming removed 6 bases from V and 13 bases from J; junction bases left unmatched: 16. Germline V gene lookup returns CDR1 SQVTM and CDR2 ANQGSEA. The CDR3 sequence is 14 residues long. In nucleotides, the CDR3 is TGCAGCGTCTCGGAACCACGGGACAGGTCCGGACTGTTTTTT. Translating it yields CSVSEPRDRSGLFF.

The rearrangement joins TRBV28 to TRBJ1-5, with 9 bases aligning to TRBD1. The trim removed 5 bases at V and 2 bases at J, leaving 4 bases unmatched. The CDR3 length is 15 residues. Germline loops: CDR1 MDHEN, CDR2 SYDVKM. The CDR3 DNA is TGTGCCAGCAGTCGGGACAGGGTTGGCAATCAGCCCCAGCATTTT. Translating it yields CASSRDRVGNQPQHF.

The V call is TRBV6-5, the J call TRBJ2-1; a weak D match, TRBD2 (5 bases). The length of the CDR3 is 16 residues. Germline CDR1 is MNHEY and CDR2 is SVGAGI. Deletions cut 3 bases from V and 1 base from J, with 13 bases between. The CDR3 protein is CASSYWSSGSYNEQFF. For the CDR3, the DNA is TGTGCCAGCAGTTATTGGTCCTCGGGGTCCTACAATGAGCAGTTCTTC.

CDR3 in amino acids: CASSKTGTSGYEQYF. CDR3 DNA: TGTGCCAGCAGTAAAACCGGGACTAGCGGCTACGAGCAGTACTTC. This chain uses TRBV6-6 with TRBJ2-7; 11 nucleotides match TRBD2. J lost 3 bases, V lost 5 bases, and 6 bases had no gene match. Germline CDR1 and CDR2: MNHNY and SVGAGI (reference sequence). The CDR3 runs to 15 residues.

V usage is TRBV7-9 and J usage is TRBJ2-7; 7 bases align to TRBD1. Germline loops: CDR1 SEHNR, CDR2 FQNEAQ (reference sequence). After removal of 4 bases from V and 2 bases from J, the junction contained 8 bases not matched to a gene. The length of the CDR3 is 15 residues. CDR3 sequence: CASSSGTVNAYEQYF. For the CDR3, the DNA is TGTGCCAGCAGCTCTGGGACAGTTAACGCCTACGAGCAGTACTTC.

V gene TRBV5-6 combines with J gene TRBJ1-4; 12 bases are a match to TRBD1. V gave up 5 bases and J gave up 1 base; unmatched junction bases: 9. The CDR3 has 18 amino acids. Germline CDR1 reads SGHDT; CDR2 reads YYEEEE. The chain's CDR3 is CASRYGTGGSGTNEKLFF. The CDR3 DNA reads TGTGCCAGCAGGTACGGGACAGGGGGCTCAGGAACTAATGAAAAACTGTTTTTT.

A remark on this clone: The sample contains more than one DNA sequence encoding this CDR3. The J gene is TRBJ2-5, the V gene TRBV25-1, with 7 bases aligning to TRBD1. CDR3 size: 15 residues. After removal of 3 bases from V and 7 bases from J, the junction contained 11 bases not matched to a gene. Germline V gives CDR1 MGHDK, CDR2 SYGVNS. CDR3 protein: CASSDRTGTEGTQYF. Here the CDR3 DNA reads TGTGCCAGCAGTGATCGGACGGGGACAGAGGGGACCCAGTACTTC.

This clone was observed once. The gene calls are TRBV4-1 and TRBJ2-7; possibly TRBD1 for D (7 bases). The V end was cut by 6 bases, the J end by 4 bases, with 16 bases between. Germline V gene sequence: CDR1 MGHRA, CDR2 YSYEKL. The CDR3 contains 14 residues. The CDR3 DNA follows: TGCGCCAGCAGTCAGCCAGGGGGGAAGTACGAGCAGTACTTC. Translated, it gives CASSQPGGKYEQYF.

This chain uses TRBV18 with TRBJ2-1; TRBD2 might be the D (5 bases). This CDR3 has 18 residues. Germline V gene lookup returns CDR1 KGHSH and CDR2 LQKENI. Trimming stripped 3 bases from V and 0 bases from J, with 18 bases between. For the CDR3, the DNA is TGTGCCAGCTCACCTGCTAGTCTAGCAAGGAGCTCCTACAATGAGCAGTTCTTC. Translation gives CASSPASLARSSYNEQFF.

This chain links TRBV5-5 with TRBJ2-3, with a weak D call TRBD1 (7 bases). Per the germline V gene, CDR1 is SGHKS and CDR2 is YYEKEE (reference sequence). This CDR3 comprises 15 residues. The V end was cut by 2 bases, the J end by 0 bases, with 10 bases between. CDR3 amino acids: CASSLQGTSTDTQYF. In DNA, the CDR3 is TGTGCCAGCAGCTTACAGGGGACTAGCACAGATACGCAGTATTTT. The variable domain in full, completed from reference TRBV5-5 and TRBJ2-3, reads DAGVTQSPTHLIKTRGQQVTLRCSPISGHKSVSWYQQVLGQGPQFIFQYYEKEERGRGNFPDRFSARQFPNYSSELNVNALLLGDSALYLCASSLQGTSTDTQYFGPGTRLTVL.

The chain employs TRBV5-4 and TRBJ2-5; 9 nucleotides match TRBD2. The J call may be mistaken, given a closer DNA end match to TRBJ2-7. The CDR3 covers 15 residues. Germline V gene sequence: CDR1 SGHNT, CDR2 YYREEE (reference sequence). CDR3: CASSPEREAVYEQYF. The CDR3 DNA follows: TGTGCCAGCAGCCCAGAGCGGGAGGCGGTCTACGAGCAGTACTTC.

The chain uses TRBV7-9 and TRBJ1-1; 8 bases match TRBD1. V lost 7 bases and J lost 3; bases outside the gene matches: 10. The germline gives CDR1 SEHNR, CDR2 FQNEAQ (reference sequence). The CDR3 loop spans 15 amino acids. The CDR3 is CASTSRTGWDTEAFF. DNA of the CDR3: TGTGCCAGCACCTCGCGGACAGGGTGGGACACTGAAGCTTTCTTT. Drawing the rest from reference TRBV7-9 and TRBJ1-1, the complete variable domain is DTGVSQNPRHKITKRGQNVTFRCDPISEHNRLYWYRQTLGQGPEFLTYFQNEAQLEKSRLLSDRFSAERPKGSFSTLEIQRTEQGDSAMYLCASTSRTGWDTEAFFGQGTRLTVV.

V is TRBV19 and J is TRBJ2-1; D not resolved. V was trimmed by 3 bases and J by 5 bases, leaving 5 bases between them. The CDR3 consists of 12 residues. Germline V gene sequence: CDR1 LNHDA, CDR2 SQIVND (reference sequence). In DNA form, the CDR3 reads TGTGCCAGTAGTATTGCAGACAATGAGCAGTTCTTC. Protein: CASSIADNEQFF.

In nucleotides, the CDR3 is TGTGCCAGCAGCCAAGTGGGTAGCGGGAGGGGGGATGAGCAGTTCTTC. It translates to CASSQVGSGRGDEQFF. The chain uses TRBV4-2 and TRBJ2-1; 11 bases match TRBD2. The J segment lost 8 bases and the V segment lost 1 base, leaving 7 bases of the junction unmatched. This CDR3 is 16 amino acids long. CDR1 is LGHNA, CDR2 YNFKEQ, per germline.